This T cell receptor beta chain was retrieved from a study of blood T cells in healthy people across ages. Regarding the study as a whole: The percentage of naive T cells correlated strongly with TCR beta diversity.

Note on this clonotype: What it recognizes is unknown.

The study isolated at least 7 million PBMCs from each sample. The amount of total RNA extracted per sample was at least 5 micrograms. Then a second PCR, running roughly 6 to 11 cycles, was carried out with a sample-barcoded 5' primer and a J-beta primer mix. TCRdb reanalysed the 5' RACE reads using MiXCR and keeps one entry per CDR3 protein. This sample has 720,000 or so distinct CDR3 sequences, with roughly two fifths found just once. Per the germline V gene, CDR1 is SGDLS and CDR2 is YYNGEE. The CDR3 totals 16 residues. V trimming: 3 bases; J trimming: 1 base; junction bases outside the gene matches: 1.

The sequenced sample consisted of blood. This sequence originates from a man at least 80 years old in good health. The chain combines TRBV9 with TRBJ2-3; 14 positions agree with TRBD2. The CDR3 here is CASSGGLAGGTDTQYF. The CDR3 DNA reads TGTGCCAGCAGCGGGGGACTAGCGGGGGGCACAGATACGCAGTATTTT.